The 7 T cell receptor beta chains below were found in one sample sequenced in a study of memory CD4+ T cells and cytomegalovirus serostatus. Assay used: immunoSEQ multiplex PCR; TCRdb lists only in-frame clones, some missing. The sample holds over 60,000 clones, approximately 77% seen once. The sort gate was single viable CD3+CD4+CD8-CD45RO+ cells for memory CD4+ T cells. The specimen sequenced was memory CD4+ T cells from blood. The source of these receptors is an adult in good health and CMV-seronegative.

The gene calls are TRBV29-1 and TRBJ2-2; D perhaps matches TRBD2 (6 bases). V was clipped by 5 bases and J by 6 bases, with 10 bases between them. Germline V gene sequence: CDR1 SQVTM, CDR2 ANQGSEA. There are 12 residues in the CDR3. The chain's CDR3 is CSVRPGAGELFF. DNA for the CDR3: TGCAGCGTTCGGCCGGGGGCCGGGGAGCTGTTTTTT.

The chain employs TRBV5-4 and TRBJ1-2; the D gene is possibly TRBD1 (5 bases). CDR3 length: 14 amino acids. Germline loops: CDR1 SGHNT, CDR2 YYREEE (reference sequence). Trimming took off 6 bases at V and 3 bases at J, with 15 bases between the two ends. The CDR3 spells CASTFGARDYGYTF. CDR3 in DNA: TGTGCCAGCACCTTTGGGGCTAGGGACTATGGCTACACCTTC.

V is TRBV5-1 and J is TRBJ2-7; D is perhaps TRBD1 (6 bases). Germline V gives CDR1 SGHRS, CDR2 YFSETQ. V lost 4 bases and J 4 bases, leaving 6 bases between the germline ends. This CDR3 comprises 11 residues. The DNA for the CDR3 is TGCGCCAGCAGCACAGGGTACGAGCAGTACTTC. Translating gives CASSTGYEQYF. Looking up the rest from reference TRBV5-1 and TRBJ2-7 gives the full variable domain: KAGVTQTPRYLIKTRGQQVTLSCSPISGHRSVSWYQQTPGQGLQFLFEYFSETQRNKGNFPGRFSGRQFSNSRSEMNVSTLELGDSALYLCASSTGYEQYFGPGTRLTVT.

By proportion, this clone is medium-sized (0.01 to 0.1%). This chain uses TRBV14 with TRBJ1-1; D is undetermined. V shed 4 bases and J shed 0 bases, with 9 bases lying between them. CDR1 and CDR2 (germline): SGHDN, FVKESK. The CDR3 sequence is 14 residues long. CDR3 loop: CASSPQDLNTEAFF. CDR3 DNA sequence: TGTGCCAGCAGCCCCCAAGACTTGAACACTGAAGCTTTCTTT.

The chain recombines TRBV10-2 with TRBJ2-3, with 8 nucleotides matching TRBD2. This CDR3 comprises 15 residues. V lost 7 bases to trimming and J lost 0 bases; unmatched junction nucleotides: 6. The germline V gene has CDR1 WSHSY and CDR2 SAAADI. CDR3 in amino acids: CASKRGPTSTDTQYF. CDR3 in DNA: TGCGCCAGCAAGCGGGGGCCCACTAGCACAGATACGCAGTATTTT.

V usage is TRBV2 and J usage is TRBJ1-5; 10 bases agree with TRBD1. The V segment lost 4 bases and the J segment 0 bases; nucleotides outside the gene matches: 6. The germline gives CDR1 SNHLY, CDR2 FYNNEI. This CDR3 comprises 17 residues. CDR3 in amino acids: CASSGGQGYGSNQPQHF. The CDR3 region has the DNA TGTGCCAGCAGTGGGGGACAGGGGTATGGTAGCAATCAGCCCCAGCATTTT.

The chain has TRBV29-1 and TRBJ1-1; D remains unclear. Germline V gives CDR1 SQVTM, CDR2 ANQGSEA. The CDR3 runs to 10 residues. V lost 4 bases, J lost 9 bases, and 9 bases lay in between. The chain's CDR3 is CSVAEVKAFF. In nucleotides, the CDR3 is TGCAGCGTTGCCGAGGTTAAAGCTTTCTTT.